Presented here are 30 T cell receptor beta chains from one specimen sequenced in a study of T-cell reconstitution after alpha-beta-depleted transplantation in children. The authors prepared the TCRbeta library with unique molecular identifiers. TCRdb reanalysed the PCR reads using MiXCR and keeps one entry per CDR3 protein. This repertoire shows some 830,000 distinct CDR3 sequences, around 17% found once; its top ten account for roughly 5%. Sequencing was performed on PBMCs, mostly from graft donor cells, taken 360 days after TCRalphabeta/CD19-depleted stem cell transplant. These receptors came from a male patient under 18 who had a stem cell transplant for acute lymphoblastic leukemia, so the T cells may come from the graft donor.

V usage is TRBV5-1 and J usage is TRBJ2-2, with 7 bases identical to TRBD2. This CDR3 is built from 15 residues. Germline V gives CDR1 SGHRS, CDR2 YFSETQ. The ends lost 1 base at V and 5 bases at J; junction bases unmatched: 5. This chain's CDR3 is CASSLTSAITGELFF. The CDR3 DNA sequence: TGCGCCAGCAGCTTGACTAGCGCCATTACCGGGGAGCTGTTTTTT.

This clonotype appeared a few times. The chain joins TRBV7-3 to TRBJ2-1; TRBD2 aligns across 15 bases. The length of the CDR3 is 16 residues. The junction had 5 bases not matched to a gene; V was cut back by 5 bases and J by 6 bases. Germline values: CDR1 SGHTA, CDR2 FQGTGA. The CDR3 coding sequence is TGTGCCAGCAGCGGAACGGGACTAGCGGGAGGCAATGAGCAGTTCTTC. The encoded protein is CASSGTGLAGGNEQFF.

V usage is TRBV12-3 or TRBV12-4 and J usage is TRBJ1-5; a possible D gene is TRBD1 (5 bases). The CDR3 has 13 residues. Trimming pared 3 bases from V and 7 bases from J, leaving 10 bases between. CDR3 bases: TGTGCCAGCAGTTTTTCAGGGTACCAGCCCCAGCATTTT. The encoded protein is CASSFSGYQPQHF.

This clonotype was counted a few times. The J gene is TRBJ2-3, the V gene TRBV5-1, with 7 bases lining up with TRBD2. The CDR3 extends over 16 amino acids. The trim removed 0 bases at V and 0 bases at J, leaving 4 bases unmatched. CDR1 is SGHRS, CDR2 YFSETQ, per germline. The CDR3 DNA sequence: TGCGCCAGCAGCTTGGTAAGCGGGGCTAGCACAGATACGCAGTATTTT. It translates to CASSLVSGASTDTQYF.

In this sample, this clonotype turned up a few times. The chain combines TRBV29-1 with TRBJ1-1; 9 nucleotides align to TRBD1. The V gene's germline CDR1 is SQVTM and CDR2 ANQGSEA. The J segment lost 10 bases and the V segment lost 3 bases, leaving 9 bases of the junction unmatched. This CDR3 spans 13 amino acids. For the CDR3, the DNA is TGCAGCGTTGAGCCAGCCGGGACAGGGTTAGCTTTCTTT. Translation gives CSVEPAGTGLAFF.

This clonotype was counted a few times. This chain links TRBV7-9 with TRBJ2-1; D may match TRBD1 or TRBD2 (5 bases each). V was clipped by 6 bases and J by 4 bases, with 16 bases between them. Germline V gene lookup returns CDR1 SEHNR and CDR2 FQNEAQ (reference sequence). This CDR3 is 15 amino acids long. The chain's CDR3 is CASSPKGDLYNEQFF. The CDR3 DNA reads as TGTGCCAGCAGTCCCAAAGGGGACCTTTACAATGAGCAGTTCTTC.

In this sample, this clonotype turned up a few times. V is TRBV12-3 or TRBV12-4 and J is TRBJ2-2; D not resolved. The CDR3 extends over 14 amino acids. V was cut by 6 bases and J by 0 bases, with 8 bases left in between. CDR3 region: CASRTATNTGELFF. Written as DNA, the CDR3 is TGTGCCAGCAGGACGGCGACGAACACCGGGGAGCTGTTTTTT.

This clonotype was seen more than once but under ten times. V gene TRBV12-3 or TRBV12-4 combines with J gene TRBJ2-7; D is perhaps TRBD1 or TRBD2 (5 bases each). The CDR3 has 14 amino acids. Between the trimmed V and J ends, which lost 2 bases and 4 bases, there was a span of 12 bases. CDR3 in DNA: TGTGCCAGCAGTTTAAGGGAGACAGTTTACGAGCAGTACTTC. Translated, it gives CASSLRETVYEQYF.

The V and J genes are TRBV5-1 and TRBJ2-5, with TRBD2 identical over 13 bases. V shed 4 bases and J 3 bases; nucleotides not matched to a gene: 6. The germline V gene has CDR1 SGHRS and CDR2 YFSETQ. The CDR3 spans 16 residues. The CDR3 DNA is TGCGCCAGCAGCGCCGGACTAGCGGGAGTAGAAGAGACCCAGTACTTC. This encodes CASSAGLAGVEETQYF.

J is TRBJ2-1 and V is TRBV11-1; 11 positions agree with TRBD2. Germline lookup yields CDR1 SGHAT and CDR2 FQDESV (reference sequence). J gave up 3 bases and V 3 bases, and 10 bases lay outside the gene matches. The CDR3 has 18 residues. The CDR3 sequence is CASSLRLAGTGRYNEQFF. The DNA for the CDR3 is TGTGCCAGCAGCTTGAGACTAGCGGGAACTGGGCGCTACAATGAGCAGTTCTTC.

This clonotype has only a few counts. The chain recombines TRBV20-1 with TRBJ2-2; D gene unclear. The CDR3 covers 10 residues. V gave up 5 bases and J gave up 6 bases, with 4 bases separating them. Germline lookup yields CDR1 DFQATT and CDR2 SNEGSKA (reference sequence). The CDR3 region has the DNA TGCAGTGCTGGCCCCGGGGAGCTGTTTTTT. As protein: CSAGPGELFF.

This clonotype was picked up many times. J is TRBJ2-1 and V is TRBV7-9; 13 nucleotides line up with TRBD2. Looked up from germline, CDR1 is SEHNR and CDR2 is FQNEAQ (reference sequence). CDR3 size: 16 residues. V trimming: 1 base; J trimming: 7 bases; junction bases outside the gene matches: 4. DNA for the CDR3: TGTGCCAGCAGCTTAGGACTAGCGGGAGGAAGGAATGAGCAGTTCTTC. This translates into CASSLGLAGGRNEQFF.

V gene TRBV6-5 combines with J gene TRBJ2-1; D unresolved. CDR3 length equals 17 residues. Germline V lookup: CDR1 MNHEY, CDR2 SVGAGI. With 0 bases removed from V and 1 base from J, the gap between germline ends came to 13 bases. The CDR3 sequence: CASSYSMSRASYNEQFF. The CDR3 bases are TGTGCCAGCAGTTACTCGATGAGCCGGGCTTCCTACAATGAGCAGTTCTTC.

This chain links TRBV21-1 with TRBJ1-1. TRBV21-1 has pseudogene status. The CDR3 sequence is 14 residues long. CDR3 residues: CASSKWLLNTEAFF. The CDR3 nucleotides read TGTGCCAGCAGCAAGTGGTTGCTGAACACTGAAGCTTTCTTT.

The rearrangement links TRBV20-1 to TRBJ2-1; 7 positions agree with TRBD1. The CDR3 is 13 residues long. V dropped 5 bases and J dropped 3; count of bases not matched to a gene: 4. The germline V gene has CDR1 DFQATT and CDR2 SNEGSKA (reference sequence). CDR3 DNA: TGCAGTGCTGGGGACAGAGACTACAATGAGCAGTTCTTC. Translation: CSAGDRDYNEQFF.

This clonotype was seen a handful of times. The CDR3 nucleotides read TGTGCCAGCAGCTTGATGCCAGAGGCTGGGGCCAACGTCCTGACTTTC. Translating gives CASSLMPEAGANVLTF. This chain joins TRBV5-6 and TRBJ2-6; D not certain. Germline values: CDR1 SGHDT, CDR2 YYEEEE. V was clipped by 1 base and J by 2 bases, with 10 bases between them. The CDR3 spans 16 residues.

This chain joins TRBV7-6 and TRBJ2-3; D is unclear. V was pared by 8 bases and J by 1 base, with 10 bases between. The germline V gene encodes CDR1 SGHVS and CDR2 FNYEAQ. The CDR3 runs 13 residues. The CDR3 protein is CASYERRTDTQYF. CDR3 sequence (DNA): TGTGCCAGCTACGAGAGACGCACAGATACGCAGTATTTT. Combining the CDR3 with reference TRBV7-6 and TRBJ2-3 gives the whole variable domain GAGVSQSPRYKVTKRGQDVALRCDPISGHVSLYWYRQALGQGPEFLTYFNYEAQQDKSGLPNDRFSAERPEGSISTLTIQRTEQRDSAMYRCASYERRTDTQYFGPGTRLTVL.

The chain carries TRBV5-1 and TRBJ2-7, with D perhaps TRBD1 (6 bases). With 6 bases removed from V and 5 bases from J, the gap between germline ends came to 18 bases. CDR3 length: 14 residues. The germline V gene has CDR1 SGHRS and CDR2 YFSETQ. The CDR3 bases are TGCGCCAGCACCCTCTCGTCGACAGGAAACGAGCAGTACTTC. Residues: CASTLSSTGNEQYF.

This clonotype was seen a handful of times. The chain uses TRBV7-9 and TRBJ2-5, with 8 nucleotides matching TRBD2. Germline CDR1 and CDR2: SEHNR and FQNEAQ (reference sequence). The CDR3 runs to 15 residues. The V segment lost 2 bases and the J segment 0 bases; nucleotides outside the gene matches: 2. DNA of the CDR3: TGTGCCAGCAGCTTACCTAGCGGGTACCAAGAGACCCAGTACTTC. It codes for CASSLPSGYQETQYF.

The V gene is TRBV5-5, the J gene TRBJ2-7, with 8 positions matching TRBD1. Germline V gene data show CDR1 as SGHKS and CDR2 as YYEKEE (reference sequence). Unmatched junction bases numbered 16, after V lost 4 bases and J lost 4 bases. The CDR3 covers 17 residues. The CDR3 sequence: CASSPRTGRPELYEQYF. In DNA form, the CDR3 reads TGTGCCAGCAGCCCAAGGACAGGGCGCCCAGAGTTATACGAGCAGTACTTC.

Comment on this clonotype: A much larger clone differs from this one at a single base, so this may be a read error. The chain has TRBV24-1 and TRBJ2-1, with D possibly TRBD2 on 6 matching bases. The V gene lost 12 bases and the J gene lost 3 bases, with 11 bases spanning the gap. CDR1 and CDR2 from the germline V gene are KGHDR and SFDVKD. The CDR3 is 12 residues long. CDR3 nucleotide sequence: TGTGCCTTGGGGGGTATCTACAATGAGCAGTTCTTC. Residues: CALGGIYNEQFF.

This clonotype was counted many times. The V gene is TRBV9, the J gene TRBJ1-1; D is uncertain. Germline values: CDR1 SGDLS, CDR2 YYNGEE. V shed 0 bases and J shed 0 bases, with 6 bases lying between them. The CDR3 spans 14 residues. This CDR3 is CASSVVSVNTEAFF. CDR3 sequence (DNA): TGTGCCAGCAGCGTAGTTAGTGTGAACACTGAAGCTTTCTTT.

The J gene is TRBJ1-1, the V gene TRBV6-5, with TRBD1 as a possible D gene (6 bases). The CDR3 is made up of 13 amino acids. V lost 2 bases to trimming and J lost 8 bases, with 12 bases between them. Germline-derived CDR1 and CDR2 are MNHEY and SVGAGI. CDR3 nucleotides: TGTGCCAGCAGTTACATGGAAACAGGGGAAGCTTTCTTT. Its protein product is CASSYMETGEAFF.

The gene calls are TRBV2 and TRBJ2-5; D not resolved. Looked up from germline, CDR1 is SNHLY and CDR2 is FYNNEI. The CDR3 runs to 14 residues. V lost 7 bases to trimming and J lost 3 bases, with 15 bases between them. In nucleotides, the CDR3 is TGTGCCAGCAAGGCTGGCCCGTGGAAAGAGACCCAGTACTTC. As protein: CASKAGPWKETQYF. Complete variable domain (other parts from reference TRBV2 and TRBJ2-5): EPEVTQTPSHQVTQMGQEVILRCVPISNHLYFYWYRQILGQKVEFLVSFYNNEISEKSEIFDDQFSVERPDGSNFTLKIRSTKLEDSAMYFCASKAGPWKETQYFGPGTRLLVL.

The genes are TRBV5-6 and TRBJ1-4; D is unresolved. The germline V gene encodes CDR1 SGHDT and CDR2 YYEEEE. The CDR3 runs 14 residues. V was cut by 0 bases and J by 8 bases, with 11 bases left in between. The CDR3 DNA sequence: TGTGCCAGCAGCTTGGAACGGGCGGGGGAAAAACTGTTTTTT. Its translation: CASSLERAGEKLFF.

To note about this clonotype: A much larger clone differs from this one at a single base, so this may be a read error. The chain recombines TRBV5-1 with TRBJ2-1; unclear D gene. The ends were cut back, 4 bases at V and 0 bases at J, with 11 bases in the middle. This CDR3 comprises 15 residues. Germline-derived CDR1 and CDR2 are SGHRS and YFSETQ. Here the CDR3 reads CASSTRRVSYNEQFF. CDR3 sequence (DNA): TGCGCCAGCAGCACCAGACGGGTCTCCTACAATGAGCAGTTCTTC.

The V gene is TRBV4-1, the J gene TRBJ1-3, with D uncertain. Trimming shortened V by 2 bases and J by 8 bases, and 13 bases separated the two germline ends. The CDR3 loop spans 14 amino acids. Per the germline V gene, CDR1 is MGHRA and CDR2 is YSYEKL. In nucleotides, the CDR3 is TGCGCCAGCAGCCAATCGGACCGGAGGGACACCATATATTTT. Amino acid sequence: CASSQSDRRDTIYF.

V is TRBV18 and J is TRBJ1-2; 9 bases align to TRBD1. The germline CDR1 and CDR2 sequences are KGHSH and LQKENI. The J segment lost 4 bases and the V segment lost 3 bases, leaving 6 bases of the junction unmatched. CDR3 length: 15 residues. CDR3 nucleotides: TGTGCCAGCTCACCTGAACAGGGGGCAGGCTATGGCTACACCTTC. Translation gives CASSPEQGAGYGYTF.

The chain joins TRBV12-3 or TRBV12-4 to TRBJ1-6, with 7 bases identical to TRBD1. V dropped 3 bases and J dropped 7; count of bases not matched to a gene: 6. The CDR3 length is 15 residues. The CDR3 region is CASSFLTGWNSPLHF. The CDR3 nucleotides are TGTGCCAGCAGTTTCTTGACAGGGTGGAATTCACCCCTCCACTTT.

The chain recombines TRBV7-8 with TRBJ1-5; D is unclear. V was cut by 10 bases and J by 4 bases, with 20 bases left in between. The CDR3 consists of 15 residues. Germline V gene lookup returns CDR1 SGHVS and CDR2 FQNEAQ. CDR3: CATGRGRAANQPQHF. The DNA for the CDR3 is TGTGCCACGGGCCGCGGGCGGGCGGCTAATCAGCCCCAGCATTTT.